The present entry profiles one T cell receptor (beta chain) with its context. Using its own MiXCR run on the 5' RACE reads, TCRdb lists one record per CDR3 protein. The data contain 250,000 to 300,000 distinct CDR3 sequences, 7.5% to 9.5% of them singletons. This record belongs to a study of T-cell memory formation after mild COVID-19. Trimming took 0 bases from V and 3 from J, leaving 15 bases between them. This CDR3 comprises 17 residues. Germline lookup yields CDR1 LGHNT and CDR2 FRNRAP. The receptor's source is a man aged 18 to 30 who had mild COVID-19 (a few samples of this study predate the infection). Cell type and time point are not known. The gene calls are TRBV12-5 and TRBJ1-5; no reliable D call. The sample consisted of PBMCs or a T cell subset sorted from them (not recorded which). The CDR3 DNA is TGTGCTAGTGGTTTGGTAGTAGGAGCGAGTCACAATCAGCCCCAGCATTTT. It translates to CASGLVVGASHNQPQHF.